This T cell receptor (beta chain) was obtained from a study of T cell responses to AZD1222 COVID-19 vaccine. Findings and caveats of the study: Spike-specific TCR breadth and depth rose after two AZD1222 doses. Per reports, nearly half of all spike-specific TCRs target regions that are unmutated in variants. White British ancestry dominated among donors, who included more females, and clonal diversity was possibly underestimated.

Remarks on this clone: Antigen unknown.

V lost 4 bases and J 4 bases, leaving 13 bases between the germline ends. The CDR3 covers 14 residues. Germline CDR1 is LGHNA and CDR2 is YSLEER. Sequencing used immunoSEQ multiplex PCR; TCRdb keeps in-frame clones, though not all of them. The data show some 150,000 clones, about nine tenths seen once. The specimen comprised peripheral blood, sampled on day 0 of AZD1222 vaccination. The TCR originated in an adult in good health. The chain carries TRBV4-3 and TRBJ1-2; TRBD1 might be the D (5 bases). The CDR3 reads CASSPGRTLYGYTF. The CDR3 nucleotides read TGCGCCAGCAGCCCGGGACGGACTCTCTATGGCTACACCTTC.